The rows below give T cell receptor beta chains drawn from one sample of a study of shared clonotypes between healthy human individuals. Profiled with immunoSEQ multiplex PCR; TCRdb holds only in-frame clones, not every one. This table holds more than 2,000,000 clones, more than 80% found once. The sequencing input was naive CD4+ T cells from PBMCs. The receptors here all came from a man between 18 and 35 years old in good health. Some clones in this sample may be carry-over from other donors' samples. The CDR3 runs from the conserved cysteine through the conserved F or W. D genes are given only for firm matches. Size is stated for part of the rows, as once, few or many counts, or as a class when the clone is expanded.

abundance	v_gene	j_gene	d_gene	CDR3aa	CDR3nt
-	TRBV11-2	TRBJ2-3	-	CASSLEVVAGSTDTQYF	TGTGCCAGCAGCTTAGAAGTGGTGGCGGGAAGCACAGATACGCAGTATTTT
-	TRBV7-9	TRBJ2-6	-	CASSLASGANVLTF	TGTGCCAGCAGCTTAGCATCTGGGGCCAACGTCCTGACTTTC
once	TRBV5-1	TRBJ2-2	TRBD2	CASSGQAGVTTGELFF	TGCGCCAGCAGCGGGCAAGCGGGAGTAACGACCGGGGAGCTGTTTTTT
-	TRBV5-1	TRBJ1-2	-	CASSLASYGYTF	TGCGCCAGCAGCTTGGCTAGCTATGGCTACACCTTC
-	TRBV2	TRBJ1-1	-	CASTGNGKNTEAFF	TGTGCCAGCACGGGGAACGGGAAGAACACTGAAGCTTTCTTT
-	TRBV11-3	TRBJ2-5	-	CASSLGAGPQETQYF	TGTGCCAGCAGCTTAGGGGCGGGCCCGCAAGAGACCCAGTACTTC
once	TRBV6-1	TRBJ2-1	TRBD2	CASAPGPSGRLGQFF	TGTGCCAGCGCCCCAGGTCCTAGCGGGAGGTTGGGGCAGTTCTTC
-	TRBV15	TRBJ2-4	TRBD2	CATSRAGREARHNIQYF	TGTGCCACCAGCAGAGCGGGGCGGGAGGCCCGACACAACATTCAGTACTTC
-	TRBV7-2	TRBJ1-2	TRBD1	CASSPGRGGNYGYTF	TGTGCCAGCAGCCCAGGTAGAGGGGGCAACTATGGCTACACCTTC
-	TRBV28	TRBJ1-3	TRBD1	CASRPIPGTADSGNTIYF	TGTGCCAGCAGACCAATCCCTGGGACAGCCGACTCTGGAAACACCATATATTTT
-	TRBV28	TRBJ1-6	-	CACHLGGNSPLHF	TGTGCCTGCCACCTCGGGGGGAATTCACCCCTCCACTTT
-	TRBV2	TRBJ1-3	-	CASSEATLGNTIYF	TGTGCCAGCAGTGAAGCAACCCTTGGAAACACCATATATTTT
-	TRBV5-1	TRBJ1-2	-	CASSFEAPGYTF	TGCGCCAGCAGCTTCGAGGCCCCCGGCTACACCTTC
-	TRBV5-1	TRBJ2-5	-	CASSNANRAGETQYF	TGCGCCAGCAGCAACGCAAACAGGGCGGGAGAGACCCAGTACTTC
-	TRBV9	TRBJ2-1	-	CASSAPYEELMSYNEQFF	TGTGCCAGCAGCGCACCTTACGAGGAACTAATGTCCTACAATGAGCAGTTCTTC
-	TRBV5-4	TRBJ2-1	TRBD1	CASSPMIALLTGDNEQFF	TGTGCCAGCAGCCCGATGATTGCGCTATTGACAGGGGACAATGAGCAGTTCTTC
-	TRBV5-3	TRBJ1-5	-	CARSFCVRGLGNQPQHF	TGTGCCAGAAGTTTTTGTGTCCGGGGCCTTGGCAATCAGCCCCAGCATTTT
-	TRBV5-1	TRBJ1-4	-	CASSFGILNEKLFF	TGCGCCAGCAGCTTTGGGATACTTAATGAAAAACTGTTTTTT
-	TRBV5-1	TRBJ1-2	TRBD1	CASSLEIATGGGGGYTF	TGCGCCAGCAGCTTGGAGATCGCTACAGGGGGTGGTGGTGGCTACACCTTC
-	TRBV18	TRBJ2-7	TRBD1	CASSPVGQVVDEQYF	TGTGCCAGCTCACCTGTCGGACAGGTAGTCGACGAGCAGTACTTC
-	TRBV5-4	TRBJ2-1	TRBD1	CASSARDRGWNEQFF	TGTGCCAGCAGCGCCCGGGACAGGGGTTGGAATGAGCAGTTCTTC
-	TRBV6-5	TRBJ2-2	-	CASSYGRGLSGELFF	TGTGCCAGCAGTTACGGCCGGGGGCTCTCCGGGGAGCTGTTTTTT
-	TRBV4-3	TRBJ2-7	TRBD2	CASSQSGTSGRNEQYF	TGCGCCAGCAGCCAATCGGGGACTAGCGGGAGGAACGAGCAGTACTTC
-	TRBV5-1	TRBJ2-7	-	CASSSPSYEQYF	TGCGCCAGCAGCTCCCCTTCCTACGAGCAGTACTTC
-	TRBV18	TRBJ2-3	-	CASSPVIDAGPDTQYF	TGTGCCAGCTCACCAGTAATCGACGCGGGTCCAGATACGCAGTATTTT
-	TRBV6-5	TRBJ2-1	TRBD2	CASSSLLAGASNEQFF	TGTGCCAGCAGTTCCCTATTAGCGGGAGCATCCAATGAGCAGTTCTTC
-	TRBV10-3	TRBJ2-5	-	CAISVEKLQETQYF	TGTGCCATCAGTGTGGAGAAACTCCAAGAGACCCAGTACTTC
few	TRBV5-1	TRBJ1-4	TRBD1	CASSLETGANEKLFF	TGCGCCAGCAGCTTGGAAACAGGGGCGAATGAAAAACTGTTTTTT
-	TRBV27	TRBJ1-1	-	CASSSIGAGHRNTEAFF	TGTGCCAGCAGCTCAATTGGGGCGGGACACCGGAACACTGAAGCTTTCTTT
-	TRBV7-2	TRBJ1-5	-	CASSLEGTDYSNQPQHF	TGTGCCAGCAGCTTAGAAGGGACGGACTATAGCAATCAGCCCCAGCATTTT
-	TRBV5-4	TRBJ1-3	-	CASSLDRASGNTIYF	TGTGCCAGCAGCTTGGACAGAGCCTCTGGAAACACCATATATTTT
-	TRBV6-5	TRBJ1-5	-	CASSMRAQIQPQHF	TGTGCCAGCAGCATGCGGGCGCAGATTCAGCCCCAGCATTTT
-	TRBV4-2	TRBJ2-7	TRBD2	CASSQVLAGGEQYF	TGTGCCAGCAGCCAAGTGTTAGCGGGAGGCGAGCAGTACTTC
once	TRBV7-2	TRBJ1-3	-	CASSLDTSSGNTIYF	TGTGCCAGCAGCTTAGACACCTCCTCTGGAAACACCATATATTTT
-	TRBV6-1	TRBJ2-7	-	CASSEAFGRGWLAYEQYF	TGTGCCAGCAGTGAAGCTTTCGGTAGGGGGTGGTTGGCCTACGAGCAGTACTTC
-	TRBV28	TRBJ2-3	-	CASSLSTGRVHF	TGTGCCAGCAGTTTAAGTACGGGTAGAGTACATTTT
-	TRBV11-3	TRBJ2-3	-	CASSAKRQTGGTDTQYF	TGTGCCAGCAGCGCAAAAAGACAGACCGGGGGCACAGATACGCAGTATTTT
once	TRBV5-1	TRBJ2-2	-	CASSSGTGGTGELFF	TGCGCCAGCAGCTCCGGGACTGGGGGAACCGGGGAGCTGTTTTTT
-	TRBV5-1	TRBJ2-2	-	CASSLEEGGELFF	TGCGCCAGCAGCTTGGAAGAGGGCGGGGAGCTGTTTTTT
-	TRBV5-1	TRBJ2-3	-	CASARQGRGVASTDTQYF	TGCGCCAGCGCCCGACAGGGGAGGGGAGTAGCTAGCACAGATACGCAGTATTTT
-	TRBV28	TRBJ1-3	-	CASTTSAGNTIYF	TGTGCCAGCACGACTTCAGCGGGAAACACCATATATTTT
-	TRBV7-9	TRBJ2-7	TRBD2	CASSFGGSSYEQYF	TGTGCCAGCAGCTTCGGCGGGAGCTCCTACGAGCAGTACTTC
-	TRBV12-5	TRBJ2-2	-	CASGSHTAGGELFF	TGTGCTAGTGGTTCGCACACAGCAGGGGGGGAGCTGTTTTTT
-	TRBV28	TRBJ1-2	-	CASSNRDHGYTF	TGTGCCAGCAGTAATCGAGATCATGGCTACACCTTC
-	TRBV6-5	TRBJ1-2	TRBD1	CASSYRRTGGDLYTF	TGTGCCAGCAGTTACCGACGGACAGGGGGCGATCTCTACACCTTC
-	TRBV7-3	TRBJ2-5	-	CASSPSGGAETQYF	TGTGCCAGCAGCCCATCGGGGGGCGCGGAGACCCAGTACTTC
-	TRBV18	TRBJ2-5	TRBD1	CASSRQGGETQYF	TGTGCCAGCTCAAGACAGGGCGGAGAGACCCAGTACTTC
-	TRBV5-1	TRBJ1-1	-	CASSFQGWGTEAFF	TGCGCCAGCAGCTTTCAGGGGTGGGGAACTGAAGCTTTCTTT
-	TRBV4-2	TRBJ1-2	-	CASSQGSGHYGYTF	TGTGCCAGCAGCCAAGGCAGCGGGCACTATGGCTACACCTTC
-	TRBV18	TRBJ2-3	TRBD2	CASSPRFAGGADTQYF	TGTGCCAGCTCACCACGGTTTGCGGGAGGGGCAGATACGCAGTATTTT
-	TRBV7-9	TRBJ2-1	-	CASSGDSYNEQFF	TGTGCCAGCAGCGGGGATTCATACAATGAGCAGTTCTTC
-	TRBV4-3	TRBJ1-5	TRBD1	CASSQAPGQGRNNSNQPQHF	TGCGCCAGCAGCCAAGCCCCGGGACAGGGGAGGAATAATAGCAATCAGCCCCAGCATTTT
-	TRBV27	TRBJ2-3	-	CASSPSTKMGDTQYF	TGTGCCAGCAGTCCATCGACCAAGATGGGAGATACGCAGTATTTT
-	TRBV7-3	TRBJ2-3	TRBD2	CASSLRPSGPDTQYF	TGTGCCAGCAGCTTAAGGCCTAGCGGGCCAGATACGCAGTATTTT
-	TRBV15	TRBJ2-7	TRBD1	CATSPRTGAYEQYF	TGTGCCACCAGCCCACGGACAGGGGCCTACGAGCAGTACTTC